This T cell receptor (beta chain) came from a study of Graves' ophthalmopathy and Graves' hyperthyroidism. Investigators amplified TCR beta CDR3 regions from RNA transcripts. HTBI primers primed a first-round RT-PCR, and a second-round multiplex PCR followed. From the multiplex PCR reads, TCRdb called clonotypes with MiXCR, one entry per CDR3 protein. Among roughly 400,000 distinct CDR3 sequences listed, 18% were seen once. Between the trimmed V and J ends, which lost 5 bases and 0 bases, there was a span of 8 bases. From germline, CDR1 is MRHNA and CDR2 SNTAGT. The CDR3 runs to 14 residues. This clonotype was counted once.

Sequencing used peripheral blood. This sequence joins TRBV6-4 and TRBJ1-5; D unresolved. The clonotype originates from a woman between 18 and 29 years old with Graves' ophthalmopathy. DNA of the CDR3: TGTGCCAGCAGTTTTGTTTATAGCAATCAGCCCCAGCATTTT. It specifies CASSFVYSNQPQHF.